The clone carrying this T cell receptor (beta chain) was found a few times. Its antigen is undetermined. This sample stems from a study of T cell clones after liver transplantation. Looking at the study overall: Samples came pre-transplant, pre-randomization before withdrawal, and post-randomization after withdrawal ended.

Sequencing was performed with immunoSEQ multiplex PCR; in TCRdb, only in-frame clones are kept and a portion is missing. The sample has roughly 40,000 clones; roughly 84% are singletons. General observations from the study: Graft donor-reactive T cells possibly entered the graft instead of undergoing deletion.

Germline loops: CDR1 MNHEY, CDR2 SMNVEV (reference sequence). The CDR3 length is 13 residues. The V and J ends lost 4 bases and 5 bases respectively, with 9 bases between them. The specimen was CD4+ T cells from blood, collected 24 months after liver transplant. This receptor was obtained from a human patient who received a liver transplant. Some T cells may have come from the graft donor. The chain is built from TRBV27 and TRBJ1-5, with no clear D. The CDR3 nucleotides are TGTGCCAGCAGTTGGGCCGTGTATCAGCCCCAGCATTTT. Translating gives CASSWAVYQPQHF.